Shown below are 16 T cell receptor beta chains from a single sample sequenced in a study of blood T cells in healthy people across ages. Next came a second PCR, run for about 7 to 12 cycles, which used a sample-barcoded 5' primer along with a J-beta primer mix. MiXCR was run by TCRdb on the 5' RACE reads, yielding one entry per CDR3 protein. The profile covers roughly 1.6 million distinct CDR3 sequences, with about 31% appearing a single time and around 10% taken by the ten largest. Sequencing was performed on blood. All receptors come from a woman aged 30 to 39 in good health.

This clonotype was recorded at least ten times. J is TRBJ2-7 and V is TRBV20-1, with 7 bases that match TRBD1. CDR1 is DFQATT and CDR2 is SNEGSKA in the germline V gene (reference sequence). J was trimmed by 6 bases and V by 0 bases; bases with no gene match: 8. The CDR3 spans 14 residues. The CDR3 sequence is CSARDPTGAVEQYF. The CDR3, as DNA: TGCAGTGCTAGAGATCCAACAGGGGCGGTCGAGCAGTACTTC.

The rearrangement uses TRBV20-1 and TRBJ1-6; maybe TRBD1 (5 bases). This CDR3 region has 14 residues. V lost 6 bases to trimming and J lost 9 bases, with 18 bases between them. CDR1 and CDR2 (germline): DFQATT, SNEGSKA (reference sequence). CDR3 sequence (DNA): TGCAGTGCCAGCCCCCCCAGGGTGGTTTCACCCCTCCACTTT. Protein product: CSASPPRVVSPLHF.

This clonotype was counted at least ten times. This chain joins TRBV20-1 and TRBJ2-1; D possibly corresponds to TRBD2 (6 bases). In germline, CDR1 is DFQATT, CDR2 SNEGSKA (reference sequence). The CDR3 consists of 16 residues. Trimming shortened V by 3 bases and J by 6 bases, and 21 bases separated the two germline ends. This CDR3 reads CSASTSGTRSSNEQFF. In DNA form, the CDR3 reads TGCAGTGCTAGCACATCCGGGACTCGGAGTAGCAATGAGCAGTTCTTC.

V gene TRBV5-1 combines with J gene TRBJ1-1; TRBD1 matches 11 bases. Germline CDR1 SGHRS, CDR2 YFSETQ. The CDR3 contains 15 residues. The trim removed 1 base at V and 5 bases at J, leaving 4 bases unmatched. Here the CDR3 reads CASSLPGQGGTEAFF. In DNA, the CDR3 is TGCGCCAGCAGCTTGCCGGGACAGGGGGGGACTGAAGCTTTCTTT.

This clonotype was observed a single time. The CDR3 protein is CASSTALTGHTEAFF. CDR3 bases: TGTGCCAGTAGTACGGCATTAACAGGGCACACTGAAGCTTTCTTT. The rearrangement uses TRBV19 and TRBJ1-1, with a weak D call TRBD1 (6 bases). Trimming removed 4 bases at V and 3 bases at J, with 15 bases between. CDR1 is LNHDA, CDR2 SQIVND, per germline (reference sequence). The CDR3 covers 15 residues.

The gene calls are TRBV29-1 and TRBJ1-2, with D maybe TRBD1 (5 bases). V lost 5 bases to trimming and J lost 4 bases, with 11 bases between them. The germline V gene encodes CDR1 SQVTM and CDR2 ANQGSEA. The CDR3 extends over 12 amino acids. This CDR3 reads CSVYGGSYGYTF. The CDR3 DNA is TGCAGCGTTTATGGGGGGTCCTATGGCTACACCTTC.

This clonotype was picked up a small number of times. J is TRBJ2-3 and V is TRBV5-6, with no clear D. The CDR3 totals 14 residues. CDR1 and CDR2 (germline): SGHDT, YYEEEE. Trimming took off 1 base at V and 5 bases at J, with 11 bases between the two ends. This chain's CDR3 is CASSLMTPRDTQYF. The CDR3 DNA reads TGTGCCAGCAGCTTGATGACCCCTCGAGATACGCAGTATTTT. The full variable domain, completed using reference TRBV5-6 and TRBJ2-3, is DAGVTQSPTHLIKTRGQQVTLRCSPKSGHDTVSWYQQALGQGPQFIFQYYEEEERQRGNFPDRFSGHQFPNYSSELNVNALLLGDSALYLCASSLMTPRDTQYFGPGTRLTVL.

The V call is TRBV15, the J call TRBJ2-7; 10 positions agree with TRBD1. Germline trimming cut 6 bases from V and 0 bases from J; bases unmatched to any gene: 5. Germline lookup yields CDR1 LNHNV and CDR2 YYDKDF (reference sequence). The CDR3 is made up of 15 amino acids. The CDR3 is CATSPDRGGSYEQYF. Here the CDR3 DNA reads TGTGCCACCAGTCCGGACAGGGGGGGCTCCTACGAGCAGTACTTC.

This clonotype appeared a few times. CDR3 nucleotide sequence: TGCAGTGCTACCGGGGGGTCTGATGGCTACACCTTC. Translated, it gives CSATGGSDGYTF. The chain joins TRBV20-1 to TRBJ1-2, with a tentative D call TRBD1 (5 bases). The V end lost 4 bases, the J end lost 6 bases, and 12 bases lay between the germline ends. Germline assignment: CDR1 DFQATT and CDR2 SNEGSKA (reference sequence). The CDR3 is 12 residues long.

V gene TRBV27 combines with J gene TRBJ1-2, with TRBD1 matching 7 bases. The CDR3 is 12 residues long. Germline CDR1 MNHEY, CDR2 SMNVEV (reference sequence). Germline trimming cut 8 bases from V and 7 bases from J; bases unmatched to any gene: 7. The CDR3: CASGRQGFGYTF. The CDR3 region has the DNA TGTGCCAGCGGTAGACAGGGATTTGGCTACACCTTC.

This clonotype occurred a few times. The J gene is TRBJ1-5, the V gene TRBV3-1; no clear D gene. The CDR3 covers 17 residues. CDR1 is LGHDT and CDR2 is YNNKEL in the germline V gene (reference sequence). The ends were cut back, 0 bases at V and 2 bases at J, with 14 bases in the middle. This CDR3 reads CASSQEGSLRGNQPQHF. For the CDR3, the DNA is TGTGCCAGCAGCCAAGAAGGCTCCCTGAGGGGCAATCAGCCCCAGCATTTT.

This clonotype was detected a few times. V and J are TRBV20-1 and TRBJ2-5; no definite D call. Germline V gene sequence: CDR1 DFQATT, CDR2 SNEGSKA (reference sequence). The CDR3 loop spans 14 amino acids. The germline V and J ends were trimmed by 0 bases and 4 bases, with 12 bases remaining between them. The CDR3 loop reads CSARDPGGTETQYF. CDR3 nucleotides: TGCAGTGCTAGAGATCCCGGCGGAACAGAGACCCAGTACTTC.

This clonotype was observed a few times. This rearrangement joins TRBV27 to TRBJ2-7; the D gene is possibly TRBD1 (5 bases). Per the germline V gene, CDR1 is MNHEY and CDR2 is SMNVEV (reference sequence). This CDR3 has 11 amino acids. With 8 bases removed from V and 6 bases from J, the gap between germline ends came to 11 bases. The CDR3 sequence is CASWTSFEQYF. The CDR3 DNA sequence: TGTGCCAGCTGGACATCGTTCGAGCAGTACTTC.

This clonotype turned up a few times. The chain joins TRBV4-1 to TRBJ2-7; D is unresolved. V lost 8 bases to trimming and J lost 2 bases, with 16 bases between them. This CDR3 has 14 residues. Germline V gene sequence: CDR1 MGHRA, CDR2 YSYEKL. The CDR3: CASGYHKETYEQYF. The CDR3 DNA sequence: TGCGCCAGCGGGTATCACAAGGAAACCTACGAGCAGTACTTC.

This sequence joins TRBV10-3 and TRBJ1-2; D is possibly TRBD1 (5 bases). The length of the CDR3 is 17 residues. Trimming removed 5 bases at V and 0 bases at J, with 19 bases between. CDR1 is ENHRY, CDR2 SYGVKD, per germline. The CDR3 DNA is TGTGCCATCAGTCTTTCAAATACAGGAAATACTAACTATGGCTACACCTTC. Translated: CAISLSNTGNTNYGYTF.

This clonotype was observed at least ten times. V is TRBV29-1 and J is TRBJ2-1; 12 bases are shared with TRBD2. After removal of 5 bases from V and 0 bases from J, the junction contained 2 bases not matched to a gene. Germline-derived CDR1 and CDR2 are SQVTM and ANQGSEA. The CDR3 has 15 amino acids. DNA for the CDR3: TGCAGCGTTTTGACTAGCGGGAGCTCCTACAATGAGCAGTTCTTC. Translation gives CSVLTSGSSYNEQFF.